This paragraph reports one TCR beta chain. The same CDR3 arises from other DNA sequences in this sample as well. This table comes from immunoSEQ multiplex PCR, and its TCRdb copy is limited to in-frame clones, with some not included. Among some 200,000 clones, 83% were seen once, and the ten largest hold about 6%. These data belong to a study of blood T cell repertoires in COVID-19. The CDR3 totals 13 residues. Per the germline V gene, CDR1 is SGHTA and CDR2 is FQGTGA. V lost 4 bases and J 7 bases, leaving 8 bases between the germline ends. This clonotype was sampled from a woman aged 40 to 49 with acute or convalescent COVID-19. Sequenced input: peripheral blood. V and J are TRBV7-3 and TRBJ1-6; tentatively, D is TRBD1 (5 bases). The CDR3 sequence is CASSSYRNSPLHF. The CDR3 DNA reads TGTGCCAGCAGCTCATACAGGAATTCACCCCTCCACTTT. Full variable domain (missing parts from reference TRBV7-3 and TRBJ1-6): GAGVSQTPSNKVTEKGKYVELRCDPISGHTALYWYRQSLGQGPEFLIYFQGTGAADDSGLPNDRFFAVRPEGSVSTLKIQRTERGDSAVYLCASSSYRNSPLHFGNGTRLTVT.